The sequence of this T cell receptor beta chain was determined in a study of OX40 agonist ivuxolimab in advanced cancers. Study background: Ivuxolimab, an agonistic anti-OX40 (CD134) antibody, was given to patients. Hepatocellular carcinoma, melanoma, renal cell or head and neck cancer affected the dose-escalation patients. Patients achieving partial responses numbered three: one hepatocellular carcinoma case and two cutaneous melanoma cases.

Regarding this clone: Its antigen is not identified.

This CDR3 region has 15 residues. V trimming: 5 bases; J trimming: 8 bases; junction bases outside the gene matches: 9. CDR1 and CDR2 from the germline V gene are SGHTA and FQGTGA. Study results and caveats: CD4+ and CD8+ T cells in blood underwent clonal expansion by week 6 at 0.1 to 3.0 mg/kg.

Libraries were prepared by immunoSEQ multiplex PCR; TCRdb keeps only in-frame clonotypes and omits some of them. Of 55,000 to 75,000 clones in the sample, over 75% were seen once. This material consisted of CD4+ or CD8+ T cells sorted from blood, taken in a trial of the OX40 agonist ivuxolimab. V is TRBV7-3 and J is TRBJ2-2; TRBD1 matches at 9 bases. The clonotype originates from an adult with an advanced solid tumor such as melanoma, head and neck, liver or kidney cancer. The CDR3 reads CASSGPTGGVGELFF. Here the CDR3 DNA reads TGTGCCAGCAGCGGCCCGACAGGGGGTGTTGGGGAGCTGTTTTTT. Complete variable domain (other parts from reference TRBV7-3 and TRBJ2-2): GAGVSQTPSNKVTEKGKYVELRCDPISGHTALYWYRQSLGQGPEFLIYFQGTGAADDSGLPNDRFFAVRPEGSVSTLKIQRTERGDSAVYLCASSGPTGGVGELFFGEGSRLTVL.